These T cell receptor beta chains were read from a single sample in a study of blood T cell repertoires in COVID-19. Generated by immunoSEQ multiplex PCR, the TCRdb table keeps only in-frame clones and is missing some. The sample lists about 310,000 clones; around nine tenths were seen once. Material: PBMCs or T cells enriched from blood (not recorded which). The source is a woman between 40 and 55 years old who had recovered from COVID-19. CDR3s include the opening cysteine and the closing phenylalanine or tryptophan.

J gene: TRBJ1-5; V gene: TRBV7-2; CDR3 protein: CASRSGTGKYQPQHF
J gene: TRBJ2-7; V gene: TRBV14; CDR3 protein: CASSDLAGPTYEQYF
J gene: TRBJ2-5; V gene: TRBV7-2; CDR3 protein: CASSSFSAGGPGQETQYF
J gene: TRBJ1-1; V gene: TRBV30; CDR3 protein: CAWSVTGVEAFF
J gene: TRBJ2-5; V gene: TRBV12-3/TRBV12-4; CDR3 protein: CASRMTGDETQYF
J gene: TRBJ2-3; V gene: TRBV4-1; CDR3 protein: CASSQDIEREGVDTQYF
J gene: TRBJ1-2; V gene: TRBV21-1; CDR3 protein: CASSKNEQVANYGYTF
J gene: TRBJ2-7; V gene: TRBV19; CDR3 protein: CASSIEATSGGSYEQYF
J gene: TRBJ2-7; V gene: TRBV10-3; CDR3 protein: CAISESAVPSYEQYF
J gene: TRBJ1-2; V gene: TRBV2; CDR3 protein: CASSGTGEIGGYTF
J gene: TRBJ2-7; V gene: TRBV4-1; CDR3 protein: CASSSFQGQGTYEQYF
J gene: TRBJ1-1; V gene: TRBV7-9; CDR3 protein: CASRRTGSGTEAFF
J gene: TRBJ2-1; V gene: TRBV5-4; CDR3 protein: CASSLGQEEQFF
J gene: TRBJ1-1; V gene: TRBV9; CDR3 protein: CASSLDSNTEAFF
J gene: TRBJ1-5; V gene: TRBV6-5; CDR3 protein: CASSPGQVSNQPQHF
J gene: TRBJ2-7; V gene: TRBV11-2; CDR3 protein: CASSAGTSGGDEQYF
J gene: TRBJ2-5; V gene: TRBV5-1; CDR3 protein: CASSLVGGTETQYF
J gene: TRBJ1-1; V gene: TRBV5-4; CDR3 protein: CASSLAGGTPEAFF
J gene: TRBJ2-7; V gene: TRBV6-5; CDR3 protein: CASMSGAPYEQYF
J gene: TRBJ1-4; V gene: TRBV7-9; CDR3 protein: CASSLRTGGNEKLFF